These 10 T cell receptor beta chains were sequenced from one sample in a study of CD8+ T cells in alopecia areata. Regarding treatment: oral pan-JAK inhibitor, 5-10 mg twice daily. The sequencing template was cDNA reverse transcribed from extracted RNA. Sequencing used immunoSEQ multiplex PCR; TCRdb keeps in-frame clones, though not all of them. The profile shows around 200,000 clones, 53% of them singletons. The specimen was CD8+ T cells sorted from blood, collected at week 24, from a patient treated with tofacitinib. The receptors were gathered from a human donor with alopecia areata.

This clone has a handful of counts. This chain links TRBV5-6 with TRBJ1-4, with a possible D match to TRBD1 (6 bases). The CDR3 sequence is 13 residues long. Germline V lookup: CDR1 SGHDT, CDR2 YYEEEE. Trimming shortened V by 6 bases and J by 3 bases, and 9 bases separated the two germline ends. The CDR3 loop reads CASTQGANEKLFF. CDR3 nucleotide sequence: TGTGCCAGCACACAGGGAGCTAATGAAAAACTGTTTTTT.

This chain links TRBV5-6 with TRBJ1-5, with a possible D match to TRBD1 (5 bases). The germline V gene encodes CDR1 SGHDT and CDR2 YYEEEE. Trimming stripped 4 bases from V and 5 bases from J, with 10 bases between. The CDR3 has 13 amino acids. CDR3 nucleotides: TGTGCCAGCAGCCCCGGGACCCATCAGCCCCAGCATTTT. This codes for CASSPGTHQPQHF.

The chain is built from TRBV7-9 and TRBJ1-5, with 7 bases identical to TRBD1. The CDR3 has 15 residues. The V gene's germline CDR1 is SEHNR and CDR2 FQNEAQ (reference sequence). J lost 5 bases, V lost 1 base, and 5 bases had no gene match. The DNA of the CDR3 is TGTGCCAGCAGCTTAGACGGGACAGCGGATCAGCCCCAGCATTTT. Amino acid sequence: CASSLDGTADQPQHF.

The chain employs TRBV7-8 and TRBJ1-1; D not resolved. V was clipped by 8 bases and J by 1 base, with 14 bases between them. Germline values: CDR1 SGHVS, CDR2 FQNEAQ. CDR3 length: 14 residues. CDR3 sequence reads: CASCPDGPNTEAFF. Here the CDR3 DNA reads TGTGCCAGCTGCCCGGACGGACCGAACACTGAAGCTTTCTTT. Full variable domain (rest looked up from reference TRBV7-8 and TRBJ1-1): GAGVSQSPRYKVAKRGQDVALRCDPISGHVSLFWYQQALGQGPEFLTYFQNEAQLDKSGLPSDRFFAERPEGSVSTLKIQRTQQEDSAVYLCASCPDGPNTEAFFGQGTRLTVV.

This chain connects TRBV15 to TRBJ1-1; D not certain. CDR1 LNHNV and CDR2 YYDKDF come from the germline V gene (reference sequence). V was clipped by 0 bases and J by 0 bases, with 11 bases between them. CDR3 size: 16 residues. The CDR3 bases are TGTGCCACCAGCAGAGAGAGGGTATCACTGAACACTGAAGCTTTCTTT. Translation gives CATSRERVSLNTEAFF.

This clone was found a few times. The genes are TRBV12-5 and TRBJ2-1, with D perhaps matching TRBD1 (5 bases). The CDR3 extends over 15 amino acids. Germline loops: CDR1 LGHNT, CDR2 FRNRAP. Trimming took off 2 bases at V and 3 bases at J, with 11 bases between the two ends. CDR3 DNA: TGTGCTAGTGGTTTGTTAGGGGATCTCTACAATGAGCAGTTCTTC. Its protein is CASGLLGDLYNEQFF.

The chain combines TRBV4-3 with TRBJ2-7; D may match TRBD1 or TRBD2 (5 bases each). The CDR3 has 15 residues. V was cut by 0 bases and J by 2 bases, with 11 bases left in between. Germline V lookup: CDR1 LGHNA, CDR2 YSLEER. CDR3 residues: CASSQDRGGPYEQYF. Written as DNA, the CDR3 is TGCGCCAGCAGCCAAGACCGGGGCGGGCCCTACGAGCAGTACTTC.

The chain is built from TRBV7-8 and TRBJ1-1, with D tentatively TRBD1 (6 bases). The CDR3 runs to 13 residues. Germline V lookup: CDR1 SGHVS, CDR2 FQNEAQ. V shed 7 bases and J shed 7 bases, with 16 bases lying between them. The DNA for the CDR3 is TGTGCCAGCACCTCAGGGGATCGGAGTGAAGCTTTCTTT. Amino acid sequence: CASTSGDRSEAFF.

This clone was seen a handful of times. The chain has TRBV29-1 and TRBJ1-1; D call uncertain. The CDR3 has 11 amino acids. CDR1 is SQVTM and CDR2 is ANQGSEA in the germline V gene. Trimming removed 4 bases at V and 5 bases at J, with 8 bases between. Here the CDR3 DNA reads TGCAGCGTTGCAATAAGAACTGAAGCTTTCTTT. Translation: CSVAIRTEAFF.

This sequence joins TRBV18 and TRBJ2-7, with 7 positions matching TRBD1. Unmatched junction bases numbered 4, after V lost 5 bases and J lost 0 bases. Germline CDR1 is KGHSH and CDR2 is LQKENI. The length of the CDR3 is 14 residues. In DNA, the CDR3 is TGTGCCAGCTCATCGAGGGACAGCTCCTACGAGCAGTACTTC. Protein sequence: CASSSRDSSYEQYF.